Listed below are T cell receptor beta chains from one sample, sequenced in a study of blood T cell repertoires in COVID-19. Sequencing was performed with immunoSEQ multiplex PCR; in TCRdb, only in-frame clones are kept and a portion is missing. The data contain over 150,000 clones, 80% to 90% of them seen just once; the ten biggest clones take up 8.3%. Sequencing used peripheral blood. These receptors all come from a woman aged 60-70 years with COVID-19, enrolled during active disease. Both conserved end residues are part of each CDR3.

>TRBV19|TRBJ1-2
CASSGTGDGYTF
>TRBV7-9|TRBJ2-5
CASSPRRQQETQYF
>TRBV5-5|TRBJ1-1
CASSLLSLMNTEAFF
>TRBV7-3|TRBJ2-1
CASSSKVQLLAGVDNEQFF
>TRBV7-8|TRBJ1-5
CASTLDTSNQPQHF
>TRBV7-9|TRBJ2-1
CASSSLAGNWDNEQFF
>TRBV9|TRBJ1-5
CASSPRGQGNQPQHF
>TRBV18|TRBJ1-6
CASSPRLSGGFTSPLHF
>TRBV6-4|TRBJ1-6
CASSEGQGRSPLHF
>TRBV9|TRBJ2-1
CASSVTTSGGVGEQFF